Listed below are T cell receptor beta chains from one sample, sequenced in a study of blood T cell repertoires in COVID-19. Measured with immunoSEQ multiplex PCR; TCRdb has only the in-frame clones, and not every one. The table records approximately 170,000 clones, under 90% of them present only once. What was sequenced was peripheral blood. All receptors derive from a woman older than 75 with acute or convalescent COVID-19. CDR3s include the opening cysteine and the closing phenylalanine or tryptophan. The D gene is left open where the match is weak. Clone size is stated in some rows and not others, as once, few, many or a class when expanded.

clone_size	v_call	j_call	d_call	cdr3_aa	cdr3_nt
NA	TRBV18	TRBJ1-3	TRBD1	CASSPPGTGGTIYF	TGTGCCAGCTCACCACCTGGGACAGGGGGCACCATATATTTT
NA	TRBV30	TRBJ2-1	NA	CAWSVGVGYEQFF	TGTGCCTGGAGTGTCGGGGTTGGATATGAGCAGTTCTTC
few	TRBV9	TRBJ2-3	TRBD1	CASEGADTDTQYF	TGTGCCAGCGAGGGGGCCGACACAGATACGCAGTATTTT
NA	TRBV11-2	TRBJ2-7	TRBD2	CASSLSGTLYEQYF	TGTGCCAGCAGCTTGAGCGGGACCCTCTACGAGCAGTACTTC
NA	TRBV19	TRBJ1-5	NA	CASSIGEVSNQPQHF	TGTGCCAGTAGTATAGGAGAGGTTAGCAATCAGCCCCAGCATTTT
NA	TRBV7-6	TRBJ1-3	NA	CASSVNGNTIYF	TGTGCCAGCAGCGTAAATGGAAACACCATATATTTT
NA	TRBV4-1	TRBJ2-1	NA	CASSQGQIHSYNEQFF	TGCGCCAGCAGCCAAGGACAGATCCACTCCTACAATGAGCAGTTCTTC
NA	TRBV27	TRBJ2-5	NA	CASSLSAGFVVTQYF	TGTGCCAGCAGTTTATCAGCGGGTTTCGTTGTGACCCAGTACTTC
NA	TRBV5-4	TRBJ1-3	NA	CASSLGTPGNTIYF	TGTGCCAGCAGCTTGGGGACACCTGGAAACACCATATATTTT
NA	TRBV5-1	TRBJ2-7	TRBD2	CASSSSSGITYEQYF	TGCGCCAGCAGCTCGTCTAGCGGAATTACCTACGAGCAGTACTTC
NA	TRBV5-4	TRBJ2-6	TRBD1	CASSSGQVSSGANVLTF	TGTGCCAGCAGCTCGGGACAGGTGAGCTCTGGGGCCAACGTCCTGACTTTC
NA	TRBV24-1	TRBJ2-1	TRBD2	CATSDGDYGNEQFF	TGTGCCACCAGTGACGGGGACTATGGCAATGAGCAGTTCTTC
NA	TRBV4-3	TRBJ1-4	TRBD1	CASSQVTGPNEKLFF	TGCGCCAGCAGCCAAGTGACAGGGCCTAATGAAAAACTGTTTTTT
NA	TRBV28	TRBJ1-2	NA	CASSSVGARYGYTF	TGTGCCAGCAGTTCCGTAGGGGCCCGATATGGCTACACCTTC
NA	TRBV19	TRBJ1-5	NA	CASSIPGVGNSNQPQHF	TGTGCCAGTAGTATCCCCGGTGTCGGGAATAGCAATCAGCCCCAGCATTTT
NA	TRBV18	TRBJ2-1	TRBD1	CASSSRTGTGVDNEQFF	TGTGCCAGCTCATCGAGAACCGGGACAGGGGTGGACAATGAGCAGTTCTTC
once	TRBV11-2	TRBJ1-3	TRBD1	CASSLPGTGAGNTIYF	TGTGCCAGCAGCTTACCCGGGACAGGGGCTGGAAACACCATATATTTT
NA	TRBV5-4	TRBJ2-1	TRBD2	CASSLGLANEQFF	TGTGCCAGCAGCTTGGGACTAGCCAATGAGCAGTTCTTC
few	TRBV7-2	TRBJ2-7	TRBD1	CASSIISGQGVYEQYF	TGTGCCAGCAGCATAATTTCGGGACAGGGGGTTTACGAGCAGTACTTC
NA	TRBV28	TRBJ1-5	TRBD1	CASSPRTGVRQPQHF	TGTGCCAGCAGTCCCCGGACAGGGGTGAGGCAGCCCCAGCATTTT
NA	TRBV15	TRBJ2-5	NA	CATSRDDRETQYF	TGTGCCACCAGCAGAGATGATCGGGAGACCCAGTACTTC
NA	TRBV12-3/TRBV12-4	TRBJ1-1	TRBD1	CASRIRDSTEAFF	TGTGCCAGCAGAATCCGGGACAGCACTGAAGCTTTCTTT
NA	TRBV19	TRBJ1-4	TRBD1	CASRTGRTNEKLFF	TGTGCCAGTAGGACAGGGAGAACTAATGAAAAACTGTTTTTT
NA	TRBV7-2	TRBJ1-1	NA	CASSTRDTNTEAFF	TGTGCCAGCAGCACCCGGGACACGAACACTGAAGCTTTCTTT
NA	TRBV7-2	TRBJ1-4	NA	CASSLNVGRGGEKLFF	TGTGCCAGCAGCCTAAACGTGGGGAGGGGCGGTGAAAAACTGTTTTTT
NA	TRBV3-1/TRBV3-2	TRBJ2-7	NA	CASSPGTFYEQYF	TGTGCCAGCAGCCCTGGGACTTTCTACGAGCAGTACTTC
NA	TRBV5-1	TRBJ2-3	NA	CASSQTRNLRDTQYF	TGCGCCAGCAGCCAGACTAGAAACCTCAGGGATACGCAGTATTTT
NA	TRBV5-6	TRBJ1-1	NA	CASSPEPLMNTEAFF	TGTGCCAGCAGCCCGGAGCCCCTTATGAACACTGAAGCTTTCTTT
NA	TRBV30	TRBJ1-1	NA	CAWSPRTGGVTEAFF	TGTGCCTGGAGTCCACGGACGGGCGGGGTCACTGAAGCTTTCTTT
NA	TRBV18	TRBJ1-1	NA	CASPSSVNTEAFF	TGTGCCAGCCCATCCTCAGTGAACACTGAAGCTTTCTTT
few	TRBV19	TRBJ2-3	NA	CASANGYTQYF	TGTGCCAGTGCTAATGGTTATACGCAGTATTTT
NA	TRBV3-1/TRBV3-2	TRBJ1-2	NA	CASSQGTVRNYGYTF	TGTGCCAGCAGCCAAGGCACAGTGCGTAACTATGGCTACACCTTC
few	TRBV9	TRBJ2-5	TRBD2	CASSLAGREETQYF	TGTGCCAGCAGTCTAGCGGGGAGGGAAGAGACCCAGTACTTC